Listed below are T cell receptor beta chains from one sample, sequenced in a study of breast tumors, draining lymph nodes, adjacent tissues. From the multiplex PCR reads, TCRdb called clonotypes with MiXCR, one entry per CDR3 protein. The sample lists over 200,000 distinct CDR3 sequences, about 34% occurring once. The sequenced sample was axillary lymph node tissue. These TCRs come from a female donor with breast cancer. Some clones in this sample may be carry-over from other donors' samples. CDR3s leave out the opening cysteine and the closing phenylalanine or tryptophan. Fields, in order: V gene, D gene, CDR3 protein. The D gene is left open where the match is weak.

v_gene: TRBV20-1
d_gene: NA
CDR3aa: SATTGWGTNEKLF

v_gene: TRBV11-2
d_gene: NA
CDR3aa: ASSKRSTDTQY

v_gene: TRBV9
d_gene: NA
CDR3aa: ASSVLVDTDTQY

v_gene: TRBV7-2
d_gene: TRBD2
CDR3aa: ASSPRTRRIGETQY

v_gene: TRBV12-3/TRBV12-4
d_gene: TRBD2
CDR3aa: ASSFQRGGYEQY

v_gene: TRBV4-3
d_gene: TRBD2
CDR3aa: ASSRDTSGGHNEQF

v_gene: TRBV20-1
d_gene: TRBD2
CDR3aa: SARAGEGGYEQY

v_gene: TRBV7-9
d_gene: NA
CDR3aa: ASSLGSYEQY

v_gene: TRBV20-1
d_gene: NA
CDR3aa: SARDQAQTNYGYT

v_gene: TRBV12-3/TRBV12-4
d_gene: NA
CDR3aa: ASSPGQTNNEQF

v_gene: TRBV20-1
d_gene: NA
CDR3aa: SARDKSGARAF

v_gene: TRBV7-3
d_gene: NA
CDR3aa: ASSPGHNSPLH

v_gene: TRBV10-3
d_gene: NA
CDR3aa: AINRGGYEQY

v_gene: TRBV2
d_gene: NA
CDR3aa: ASRDQGYTEAF

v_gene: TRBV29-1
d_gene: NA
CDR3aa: SVGGTRDTYEQY

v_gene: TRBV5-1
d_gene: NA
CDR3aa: ASSQGLHTQY

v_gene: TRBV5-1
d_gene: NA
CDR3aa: ASSWDGQKETQY

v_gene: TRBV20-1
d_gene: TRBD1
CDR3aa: SARARQGGNSPLH

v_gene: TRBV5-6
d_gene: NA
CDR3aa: ASSLFSPGSPLH

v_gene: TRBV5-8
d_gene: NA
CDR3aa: ASSPDGGAHQPQH

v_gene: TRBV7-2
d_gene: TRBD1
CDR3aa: ASSPHRGGYT

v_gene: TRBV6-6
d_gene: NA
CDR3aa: ASSHERECSYEQY

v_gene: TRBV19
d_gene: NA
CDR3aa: ASSIRLQGYGYTFGANVLT

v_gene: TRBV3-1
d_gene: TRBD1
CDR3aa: ASSQKGTGGGYT

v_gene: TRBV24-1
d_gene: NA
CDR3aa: ATSEINQPQH

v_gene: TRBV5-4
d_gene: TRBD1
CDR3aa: ASSLGGQVPYEQY

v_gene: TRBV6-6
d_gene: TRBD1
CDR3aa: ASSLSMGTAEKLF